These 10 T cell receptor beta chains share one sample of origin, sequenced in a study of yellow fever vaccine responses in identical twins. TCRdb passed the RT-PCR reads through MiXCR, listing each CDR3 protein once. The table records 30,000 to 40,000 distinct CDR3 sequences, 45% to 65% of them present only once. The sequencing here drew on T cells from blood (PBMCs), unsorted or a sorted subset (not recorded which), taken before or after yellow fever vaccination (not recorded which). The receptor source for this set is a woman aged 18-29 years who received the yellow fever vaccine.

The chain uses TRBV7-9 and TRBJ2-7; 7 bases line up with TRBD1. The CDR3 totals 13 residues. V lost 5 bases and J lost 6; bases outside the gene matches: 7. CDR1 is SEHNR and CDR2 is FQNEAQ in the germline V gene (reference sequence). The CDR3 DNA reads as TGTGCCAGCAGCGCAATAGGGGGCCCCGAGCAGTACGTC. Translation: CASSAIGGPEQYV.

This clonotype was found a few times. The V and J genes are TRBV24-1 and TRBJ1-5, with TRBD1 matching over 9 bases. The germline gives CDR1 KGHDR, CDR2 SFDVKD. J gave up 6 bases and V 3 bases, and 11 bases lay outside the gene matches. There are 17 residues in the CDR3. The CDR3 is CATSDTERDRASQPQHF. The CDR3 DNA is TGTGCCACCAGTGATACCGAACGGGACAGGGCTTCTCAGCCCCAGCATTTT.

The rearrangement links TRBV9 to TRBJ2-1; TRBD2 is a possible D gene (6 bases). V was clipped by 2 bases and J by 4 bases, with 13 bases between them. The CDR3 sequence is 15 residues long. Germline V CDR1 and CDR2: SGDLS, YYNGEE. CDR3 loop: CASSVAGFKYNEQFF. CDR3 nucleotides: TGTGCCAGCAGCGTGGCGGGATTTAAATACAATGAGCAGTTCTTC.

The chain joins TRBV4-3 to TRBJ2-3; 7 bases are shared with TRBD2. Germline V lookup: CDR1 LGHNA, CDR2 YSLEER. J gave up 1 base and V 0 bases, and 13 bases lay outside the gene matches. CDR3 length: 19 amino acids. CDR3 sequence: CASSQDRLAAGRGTDTQYF. CDR3 nucleotide sequence: TGCGCCAGCAGCCAAGATAGGCTAGCGGCCGGTCGGGGCACAGATACGCAGTATTTT.

This clonotype has a single count. V usage is TRBV7-3 and J usage is TRBJ2-1; either TRBD1 or TRBD2 may fit D (5 bases each). V was shortened by 4 bases and J by 8 bases, with 21 bases between the two germline ends. The germline V gene has CDR1 SGHTA and CDR2 FQGTGA. CDR3 size: 16 residues. The CDR3 DNA is TGTGCCAGCAGCTCCGCTACCAGGGACGGACACTATGAGCAGTTCTTC. Amino acids: CASSSATRDGHYEQFF.

The J gene is TRBJ1-1, the V gene TRBV29-1; 9 nucleotides agree with TRBD1. Germline trimming cut 6 bases from V and 7 bases from J; bases unmatched to any gene: 12. The CDR3 contains 14 residues. The germline gives CDR1 SQVTM, CDR2 ANQGSEA. The CDR3 DNA reads TGCAGCGTGGTACTGGGACAGGGAGGCGTTGAAGCTTTCTTT. This sequence encodes CSVVLGQGGVEAFF.

This rearrangement joins TRBV6-1 to TRBJ1-2; 8 bases line up with TRBD1. Germline V lookup: CDR1 MNHNS, CDR2 SASEGT. The length of the CDR3 is 15 residues. Germline trimming cut 6 bases from V and 0 bases from J; bases unmatched to any gene: 6. CDR3 amino acids: CASRPQGAPNYGYTF. The CDR3 DNA is TGTGCCAGCAGGCCCCAGGGGGCGCCTAACTATGGCTACACCTTC.

Only one count was recorded for this clonotype. The chain employs TRBV18 and TRBJ2-7; the D is unclear. Trimming pared 3 bases from V and 6 bases from J, leaving 12 bases between. The V gene's germline CDR1 is KGHSH and CDR2 LQKENI. This CDR3 has 13 amino acids. The CDR3 loop reads CASSPPWGFEQYF. The CDR3 region has the DNA TGTGCCAGCTCACCCCCGTGGGGATTCGAGCAGTACTTC.

The chain combines TRBV6-1 with TRBJ2-1, with D maybe TRBD2 (5 bases). The germline gives CDR1 MNHNS, CDR2 SASEGT. V lost 1 base to trimming and J lost 2 bases, with 9 bases between them. This CDR3 contains 15 residues. The CDR3 region is CASSEDEGTYNEQFF. CDR3 bases: TGTGCCAGCAGTGAAGATGAGGGAACCTACAATGAGCAGTTCTTC.

The genes are TRBV5-1 and TRBJ2-5; tentatively, D is TRBD2 (5 bases). Germline CDR1 and CDR2: SGHRS and YFSETQ. The CDR3 is 12 residues long. Trimming took 1 base from V and 4 from J, leaving 5 bases between them. The CDR3 sequence: CASSLRGETQYF. The DNA for the CDR3 is TGCGCCAGCAGCTTGCGGGGAGAGACCCAGTACTTC.